This section outlines one T cell receptor (beta chain) sequence together with its context. The source of the sample is a study of glioma-infiltrating T cells after dendritic cell vaccination. Regarding time point: after dendritic cell vaccination, including at tumor progression/relapse. V was pared by 7 bases and J by 0 bases, with 6 bases of the junction left unmatched. Per the germline V gene, CDR1 is SNHLY and CDR2 is FYNNEI. The CDR3 has 15 amino acids. Profiling relied on immunoSEQ multiplex PCR, and the TCRdb table lists in-frame clones only, not all of them. The sample lists approximately 50,000 clones, about 83% occurring once.

The chain employs TRBV2 and TRBJ1-5; 7 positions agree with TRBD1. The TCR sequence derives from a human donor with glioblastoma. The sequencing used blood, collected after dendritic cell vaccination. In nucleotides, the CDR3 is TGTGCCAGCAAACAGGGGAGGAATAGCAATCAGCCCCAGCATTTT. Its protein product is CASKQGRNSNQPQHF.